This is a list of T cell receptor beta chains from one sample in a study of CXCR3-negative and CXCR3-positive naive CD8 T cells. TCRdb re-called the 5' RACE reads; one entry per CDR3 protein, DNA not given. Its table lists around 60,000 distinct CDR3 sequences. Input material: naive CXCR3+ CD8+ T cells from blood. The receptors were sampled from a human donor in good health. Some clones in this sample may be carry-over from other donors' samples. The CDR3 runs from the conserved cysteine through the conserved F or W.

v_gene: TRBV20-1; len: 13; j_gene: TRBJ2-7; CDR3aa: CSASSGESYEQYF
v_gene: TRBV28; len: 14; j_gene: TRBJ2-2; CDR3aa: CASSLAAHTGELFF
v_gene: TRBV7-9; len: 12; j_gene: TRBJ1-1; CDR3aa: CASSPAVTEAFF
v_gene: TRBV29-1; len: 13; j_gene: TRBJ2-7; CDR3aa: CSVASGGSYEQYF
v_gene: TRBV29-1; len: 11; j_gene: TRBJ2-7; CDR3aa: CSVDFGGEQYF
v_gene: TRBV6-5; len: 15; j_gene: TRBJ2-1; CDR3aa: CASINRLGATDEQFF
v_gene: TRBV7-9; len: 12; j_gene: TRBJ1-1; CDR3aa: CASSPGGVEAFF
v_gene: TRBV20-1; len: 13; j_gene: TRBJ1-5; CDR3aa: CSARVPDGQPQHF
v_gene: TRBV2; len: 12; j_gene: TRBJ2-7; CDR3aa: CASILSTYEQYF
v_gene: TRBV20-1; len: 13; j_gene: TRBJ1-2; CDR3aa: CSAKQGSNYRYTF
v_gene: TRBV7-9; len: 13; j_gene: TRBJ1-1; CDR3aa: CASSPGLLTEAFF
v_gene: TRBV27; len: 17; j_gene: TRBJ2-2; CDR3aa: CASSLLAGGPITGELFF
v_gene: TRBV12-5; len: 12; j_gene: TRBJ1-1; CDR3aa: CASGLTDTEAFF
v_gene: TRBV27; len: 14; j_gene: TRBJ2-1; CDR3aa: CASSWGNSYNEQFF
v_gene: TRBV4-1; len: 13; j_gene: TRBJ2-7; CDR3aa: CASSQVVNYEQYF
v_gene: TRBV4-3; len: 15; j_gene: TRBJ2-2; CDR3aa: CASSQDRAGTGELFF
v_gene: TRBV9; len: 16; j_gene: TRBJ2-1; CDR3aa: CASSFERGGSYNEQFF
v_gene: TRBV4-3; len: 14; j_gene: TRBJ2-1; CDR3aa: CASSQELGGNEQFF
v_gene: TRBV7-8; len: 14; j_gene: TRBJ1-1; CDR3aa: CASSPRSQNTEAFF
v_gene: TRBV29-1; len: 13; j_gene: TRBJ2-1; CDR3aa: CSVDRGIHNEQFF
v_gene: TRBV4-3; len: 15; j_gene: TRBJ2-7; CDR3aa: CASSQEAGVTYEQYF
v_gene: TRBV7-2; len: 14; j_gene: TRBJ1-1; CDR3aa: CASSSGGGTTEAFF
v_gene: TRBV7-2; len: 16; j_gene: TRBJ2-7; CDR3aa: CASSLDLPGGSNEQYF
v_gene: TRBV7-9; len: 11; j_gene: TRBJ1-1; CDR3aa: CASSTPTEAFF
v_gene: TRBV20-1; len: 16; j_gene: TRBJ2-7; CDR3aa: CSARGLAGRSSYEQYF
v_gene: TRBV21-1; len: 16; j_gene: TRBJ2-7; CDR3aa: CASNPRRKGRSYEQYF
v_gene: TRBV7-9; len: 13; j_gene: TRBJ2-7; CDR3aa: CASGDQSSYEQYF
v_gene: TRBV4-3; len: 18; j_gene: TRBJ2-1; CDR3aa: CASSQDYGSGRSVNEQFF
v_gene: TRBV20-1; len: 14; j_gene: TRBJ1-6; CDR3aa: CSAITGTENSPLHF
v_gene: TRBV29-1; len: 13; j_gene: TRBJ2-3; CDR3aa: CSCRIAGGDTQYF
v_gene: TRBV9; len: 15; j_gene: TRBJ2-7; CDR3aa: CASSVDQTGPYEQYF
v_gene: TRBV7-9; len: 15; j_gene: TRBJ2-2; CDR3aa: CASQTASPNTGELFF
v_gene: TRBV10-3; len: 16; j_gene: TRBJ2-5; CDR3aa: CAISEDKRGDQETQYF
v_gene: TRBV6-5; len: 15; j_gene: TRBJ2-7; CDR3aa: CASTDLGQPSYEQYF
v_gene: TRBV3-2; len: 14; j_gene: TRBJ2-5; CDR3aa: CASSLRDREETQYF
v_gene: TRBV7-6; len: 17; j_gene: TRBJ2-6; CDR3aa: CASSGQLGPSGANVLTF
v_gene: TRBV15; len: 15; j_gene: TRBJ2-7; CDR3aa: CATSPGSESGYEQYF
v_gene: TRBV6-4; len: 16; j_gene: TRBJ2-1; CDR3aa: CASSDSGLAGYNEQFF
v_gene: TRBV7-6; len: 15; j_gene: TRBJ2-7; CDR3aa: CASSGDDRVGYEQYF
v_gene: TRBV6-5; len: 15; j_gene: TRBJ2-7; CDR3aa: CASSYAPSGNYEQYF
v_gene: TRBV7-9; len: 12; j_gene: TRBJ2-7; CDR3aa: CASSTDRYEQYF
v_gene: TRBV12-3/TRBV12-4; len: 16; j_gene: TRBJ2-1; CDR3aa: CASSFSPGTGYNEQFF
v_gene: TRBV15; len: 16; j_gene: TRBJ1-1; CDR3aa: CATSISLGTPNTEAFF
v_gene: TRBV7-2; len: 15; j_gene: TRBJ1-5; CDR3aa: CASSFRTGDNQPQHF
v_gene: TRBV20-1; len: 15; j_gene: TRBJ1-1; CDR3aa: CSAPYLYRGGTEAFF
v_gene: TRBV6-2/TRBV6-3; len: 13; j_gene: TRBJ1-5; CDR3aa: CASSYSFIQPQHF